These 20 T cell receptor beta chains were all obtained from the same sample, sequenced in a study of glioma-infiltrating T cells after dendritic cell vaccination (dated by TCRdb to 2016 to 2017). Preparation of the library involved the immunoSEQ multiplex PCR assay. As stored in TCRdb, this immuneACCESS dataset retains in-frame rearrangements with V and J assigned. A fraction of the clones does not appear; measured against another copy, unresolved V genes explain less than half of the discrepancy, and the remainder lacks a known reason. The sample table contains some 110,000 clones; only one count was recorded for nearly 90% of them. The ten top clones hold over 2.5% of the sample. The time point label here, explained by the study, means: after dendritic cell vaccination, including at tumor progression/relapse. This sample comprised blood, obtained after dendritic cell vaccination. The source of these receptors is a human donor with glioblastoma.

This chain uses TRBV18 with TRBJ1-4; D perhaps matches TRBD1 (5 bases). The CDR3 runs 16 residues. The germline V gene has CDR1 KGHSH and CDR2 LQKENI. Trimming removed 1 base from V and 4 bases from J, with 13 bases in between. The CDR3 protein is CASSPLSGGDNEKLFF. The CDR3 nucleotides read TGTGCCAGCTCACCACTGAGTGGGGGGGATAATGAAAAACTGTTTTTT.

V usage is TRBV7-8 and J usage is TRBJ1-5, with 10 bases matching TRBD1. This CDR3 is built from 17 residues. Germline trimming cut 0 bases from V and 4 bases from J; bases unmatched to any gene: 6. Germline CDR1 reads SGHVS; CDR2 reads FQNEAQ. DNA for the CDR3: TGTGCCAGCAGCTTAGCGGGACAGGGGTTGGGGAATCAGCCCCAGCATTTT. This translates into CASSLAGQGLGNQPQHF.

The chain employs TRBV7-6 and TRBJ2-2; 12 bases are shared with TRBD2. The ends lost 5 bases at V and 2 bases at J; junction bases unmatched: 3. CDR3 length: 16 amino acids. Germline lookup yields CDR1 SGHVS and CDR2 FNYEAQ. The CDR3 spells CASSPGLAGNTGELFF. In nucleotides, the CDR3 is TGTGCCAGCAGCCCAGGACTAGCGGGAAACACCGGGGAGCTGTTTTTT.

The chain couples TRBV5-1 to TRBJ1-2, with D hard to call. The CDR3 is made up of 15 amino acids. The germline gives CDR1 SGHRS, CDR2 YFSETQ. The V and J ends lost 0 bases and 4 bases respectively, with 13 bases between them. The CDR3 loop reads CASSLGRTLAYGYTF. CDR3 nucleotides: TGCGCCAGCAGCTTGGGTAGAACCCTCGCCTATGGCTACACCTTC.

The V gene is TRBV30, the J gene TRBJ1-5, with D tentatively TRBD1 (5 bases). The length of the CDR3 is 14 residues. V was trimmed by 1 base and J by 1 base, leaving 8 bases between them. Germline V lookup: CDR1 GTSNPN, CDR2 SVGIG (reference sequence). The CDR3 sequence: CAWSDRPSNQPQHF. DNA of the CDR3: TGTGCCTGGAGTGACAGGCCGAGCAATCAGCCCCAGCATTTT.

The chain has TRBV6-5 and TRBJ2-7; 8 bases map to TRBD2. The CDR3 consists of 16 residues. Germline V lookup: CDR1 MNHEY, CDR2 SVGAGI. V shed 4 bases and J 1 base; nucleotides not matched to a gene: 9. CDR3 coding DNA: TGTGCCAGCAGTTTATCAGCGGGGGTAGTTTCCTACGAGCAGTACTTC. Encoded protein: CASSLSAGVVSYEQYF.

This chain links TRBV4-2 with TRBJ2-6, with TRBD1 as a possible D gene (5 bases). Trimming removed 4 bases at V and 1 base at J, with 8 bases between. Germline assignment: CDR1 LGHNA and CDR2 YNFKEQ. The CDR3 consists of 15 residues. DNA for the CDR3: TGTGCCAGCAGCCCGCAGGGATCTGGGGCCAACGTCCTGACTTTC. It codes for CASSPQGSGANVLTF.

CDR3 residues: CASSLGGGESTDTQYF. CDR3 DNA sequence: TGCGCCAGCAGCTTGGGTGGGGGGGAAAGCACAGATACGCAGTATTTT. The rearrangement uses TRBV5-1 and TRBJ2-3, with 7 bases identical to TRBD2. Trimming took 0 bases from V and 0 from J; bases not matched to a gene: 4. Germline assignment: CDR1 SGHRS and CDR2 YFSETQ. The CDR3 is made up of 16 amino acids.

The chain carries TRBV5-1 and TRBJ2-1, with 11 bases fitting TRBD2. Germline V gives CDR1 SGHRS, CDR2 YFSETQ. The CDR3 is 18 amino acids. V trimming: 0 bases; J trimming: 4 bases; junction bases outside the gene matches: 9. The CDR3, as DNA: TGCGCCAGCAGCTTGGTACTCCTAGCGGGAGGCCTTTACAATGAGCAGTTCTTC. Translated, it gives CASSLVLLAGGLYNEQFF.

The chain combines TRBV6-6 with TRBJ2-3; 7 positions match TRBD1. Germline loops: CDR1 MNHNY, CDR2 SVGAGI (reference sequence). Germline trimming cut 6 bases from V and 0 bases from J; bases unmatched to any gene: 6. The length of the CDR3 is 15 residues. For the CDR3, the DNA is TGTGCCAGCAGACAACAGGGGTCTAGCACAGATACGCAGTATTTT. Protein sequence: CASRQQGSSTDTQYF.

This chain uses TRBV18 with TRBJ2-7, with TRBD1 matching over 8 bases. V trimming: 3 bases; J trimming: 3 bases; junction bases outside the gene matches: 7. Germline lookup yields CDR1 KGHSH and CDR2 LQKENI. The CDR3 extends over 15 amino acids. The chain's CDR3 is CASSPETGVLYEQYF. CDR3 sequence (DNA): TGTGCCAGCTCACCGGAGACAGGGGTACTCTACGAGCAGTACTTC. The full variable domain, in which reference TRBV18 and TRBJ2-7 provide the parts outside the CDR3, is NAGVMQNPRHLVRRRGQEARLRCSPMKGHSHVYWYRQLPEEGLKFMVYLQKENIIDESGMPKERFSAEFPKEGPSILRIQQVVRGDSAAYFCASSPETGVLYEQYFGPGTRLTVT.

The chain couples TRBV5-1 to TRBJ2-3; no clear D. V was clipped by 0 bases and J by 2 bases, with 4 bases between them. CDR1 is SGHRS, CDR2 YFSETQ, per germline. The CDR3 spans 13 residues. The CDR3 bases are TGCGCCAGCAGCTTGGCTCCCACAGATACGCAGTATTTT. Translating gives CASSLAPTDTQYF.

The rearrangement links TRBV5-4 to TRBJ2-3; 11 bases map to TRBD2. V was pared by 4 bases and J by 4 bases, with 8 bases of the junction left unmatched. Germline CDR1 reads SGHNT; CDR2 reads YYREEE (reference sequence). This CDR3 has 16 amino acids. CDR3 DNA: TGTGCCAGCAGCGAGCGACTAGCGGGGTCCCCAGATACGCAGTATTTT. Amino acids: CASSERLAGSPDTQYF.

This chain links TRBV27 with TRBJ2-3; D might be TRBD2 (6 bases). V was pared by 2 bases and J by 4 bases, with 10 bases between. From germline, CDR1 is MNHEY and CDR2 SMNVEV (reference sequence). The CDR3 length is 14 residues. The CDR3 reads CASSLEWRADTQYF. The CDR3 nucleotides read TGTGCCAGCAGTTTAGAATGGAGGGCAGATACGCAGTATTTT.

This rearrangement joins TRBV6-5 to TRBJ1-6, with 7 bases fitting TRBD1. From germline, CDR1 is MNHEY and CDR2 SVGAGI. This CDR3 comprises 14 residues. The trim removed 2 bases at V and 6 bases at J, leaving 1 base unmatched. The chain's CDR3 is CASSYRDSNSPLHF. DNA for the CDR3: TGTGCCAGCAGTTACCGGGACAGTAATTCACCCCTCCACTTT.

The genes are TRBV5-1 and TRBJ2-1; D is unclear. The CDR3 has 13 residues. The germline V and J ends were trimmed by 1 base and 6 bases, with 8 bases remaining between them. CDR1 is SGHRS, CDR2 YFSETQ, per germline. CDR3 sequence reads: CASSLMAGNEQFF. The CDR3 coding sequence is TGCGCCAGCAGCTTGATGGCAGGCAATGAGCAGTTCTTC.

The chain couples TRBV7-9 to TRBJ1-2; D may be TRBD1 (5 bases). Germline CDR1 and CDR2: SEHNR and FQNEAQ (reference sequence). V dropped 3 bases and J dropped 7 bases, with 15 bases sitting between them. This CDR3 comprises 14 residues. In DNA form, the CDR3 reads TGTGCCAGCAGCTTGGAGGCGGGGCTGGGTGGCTACACCTTC. Translation gives CASSLEAGLGGYTF.

The chain recombines TRBV6-1 with TRBJ1-4, with 8 bases matching TRBD1. V was pared by 6 bases and J by 8 bases, with 5 bases of the junction left unmatched. Germline V CDR1 and CDR2: MNHNS, SASEGT. This CDR3 has 13 residues. The CDR3 protein is CASRDRGSEKLFF. Written as DNA, the CDR3 is TGTGCCAGCAGAGACAGGGGCAGCGAAAAACTGTTTTTT.

The chain carries TRBV7-2 and TRBJ1-1; D is possibly TRBD1 (5 bases). Trimming shortened V by 5 bases and J by 5 bases, and 15 bases separated the two germline ends. The CDR3 is made up of 14 amino acids. The germline V gene encodes CDR1 SGHTA and CDR2 FQGNSA. The chain's CDR3 is CASSKGVAGTEAFF. The CDR3 DNA follows: TGTGCCAGCAGCAAAGGGGTAGCGGGGACTGAAGCTTTCTTT.

The chain employs TRBV5-4 and TRBJ1-2; tentative D call: TRBD1 (6 bases). Germline V gives CDR1 SGHNT, CDR2 YYREEE (reference sequence). This CDR3 is 16 amino acids long. The V end was cut by 3 bases, the J end by 2 bases, with 17 bases between. The CDR3 coding sequence is TGTGCCAGCAGCTCGCGGTACAACACAGGGAACTATGGCTACACCTTC. Protein sequence: CASSSRYNTGNYGYTF.